The clone carrying this T cell receptor (beta chain) was counted ten times or more. MiXCR, applied by TCRdb to the RT-PCR reads, yields one record per CDR3 protein. This table has about 680,000 distinct CDR3 sequences, around 14% appearing once. J was trimmed by 2 bases and V by 5 bases; bases with no gene match: 8. Germline CDR1 is MGHDK and CDR2 is SYGVNS. This CDR3 region has 15 residues. The sequence derives from a female donor in good health, serving as a healthy control. The sequencing input was memory CD4+ T cells from blood. The chain recombines TRBV25-1 with TRBJ2-7, with 8 bases lining up with TRBD1. Written as DNA, the CDR3 is TGTGCCAGCAGTACCACCGGGACAGGAACCTACGAGCAGTACTTC. This gives the protein CASSTTGTGTYEQYF.